Given below is one T cell receptor beta chain in context. What it recognizes is unknown. These data come from a study of cytomegalovirus exposure and HLA in healthy donors. Study observations and caveats: Sequencing depth across donors, presence/absence analyses assumed, was roughly uniform. From TCR beta sequences, most subjects' HLA-A and HLA-B alleles were reportedly predicted accurately. Researchers reported that three CMV-associated chains were confirmed in vitro as CMV antigen-specific. In a later analysis, about 17,000 TCR beta sequences were associated with HLA alleles at 0.05 false discovery rate.

This PCR relied on a set of 60 Vbeta primers and 13 Jbeta primers. Measured with immunoSEQ multiplex PCR; TCRdb has only the in-frame clones, and not every one. The sample contains approximately 120,000 clones, approximately 80% of which appear only once. Germline V gene lookup returns CDR1 SGHTS and CDR2 YDEGEE. CDR3 length: 16 amino acids. The germline V and J ends were trimmed by 0 bases and 0 bases, with 10 bases remaining between them. The specimen sequenced was PBMCs. This rearrangement joins TRBV5-8 to TRBJ2-1; TRBD2 is a possible D gene (5 bases). This sequence was found in a man aged 50-59 years in good health and CMV-seronegative. CDR3 sequence: CASSLARGSSYNEQFF. The CDR3 DNA reads TGTGCCAGCAGCTTGGCCCGAGGGAGCTCCTACAATGAGCAGTTCTTC. Full variable domain (missing parts from reference TRBV5-8 and TRBJ2-1): EAGVTQSPTHLIKTRGQQATLRCSPISGHTSVYWYQQALGLGLQFLLWYDEGEERNRGNFPPRFSGRQFPNYSSELNVNALELEDSALYLCASSLARGSSYNEQFFGPGTRLTVL.